One and the same sample provided the 29 T cell receptor beta chains below, sequenced in a study of OX40 agonist ivuxolimab in advanced cancers. Libraries were prepared by immunoSEQ multiplex PCR; TCRdb keeps only in-frame clonotypes and omits some of them. The sample contains roughly 92,000 clones, more than 80% of which appear only once. The source was CD4+ or CD8+ T cells sorted from blood, collected in a trial of the OX40 agonist ivuxolimab. These receptor sequences come from an adult with an advanced solid tumor such as melanoma, head and neck, liver or kidney cancer.

The rearrangement joins TRBV19 to TRBJ1-1; D gene uncertain. V lost 6 bases and J 5 bases, leaving 7 bases between the germline ends. Per the germline V gene, CDR1 is LNHDA and CDR2 is SQIVND (reference sequence). The CDR3 runs 11 residues. CDR3 in DNA: TGTGCCAGTAGCGGATGGACTGAAGCTTTCTTT. This codes for CASSGWTEAFF.

The chain is built from TRBV2 and TRBJ1-2; 7 bases match TRBD1. The CDR3 totals 14 residues. V trimming: 6 bases; J trimming: 3 bases; junction bases outside the gene matches: 7. Germline loops: CDR1 SNHLY, CDR2 FYNNEI. CDR3 nucleotide sequence: TGTGCCAGCAGGGGAACCGGGACAGACTATGGCTACACCTTC. Protein product: CASRGTGTDYGYTF.

The chain employs TRBV28 and TRBJ1-2; TRBD1 aligns across 7 bases. The J segment lost 6 bases and the V segment lost 5 bases, leaving 6 bases of the junction unmatched. Germline values: CDR1 MDHEN, CDR2 SYDVKM. The CDR3 sequence is 13 residues long. CDR3 in amino acids: CASSPMTGNGYTF. Written as DNA, the CDR3 is TGTGCCAGCAGTCCAATGACAGGGAATGGCTACACCTTC.

The CDR3 reads CASSQDRDSSYEQYF. CDR3 DNA sequence: TGCGCCAGCAGCCAGGACAGGGACAGCTCCTACGAGCAGTACTTC. V usage is TRBV4-3 and J usage is TRBJ2-5; 8 bases match TRBD1. The J call may be wrong; the DNA end is better matched by TRBJ2-7. The CDR3 covers 15 residues. Germline CDR1 reads LGHNA; CDR2 reads YSLEER.

The table lists this clone with a count of one. The rearrangement joins TRBV27 to TRBJ1-2; TRBD1 matches 7 bases. Germline loops: CDR1 MNHEY, CDR2 SMNVEV (reference sequence). The CDR3 runs 14 residues. V shed 3 bases, J shed 5 bases, and the junction held 6 bases outside the gene matches. CDR3 sequence: CASSLGRGTYGYTF. CDR3 in DNA: TGTGCCAGCAGTTTGGGCAGGGGGACTTATGGCTACACCTTC.

J is TRBJ2-6 and V is TRBV7-2; D remains ambiguous. The V and J ends lost 5 bases and 0 bases respectively, with 5 bases between them. This CDR3 has 14 residues. Germline-derived CDR1 and CDR2 are SGHTA and FQGNSA. The CDR3 reads CASSRTSGANVLTF. The CDR3 nucleotides read TGTGCCAGCAGCCGGACCTCTGGGGCCAACGTCCTGACTTTC.

This clone is a singleton in its sample. The chain has TRBV5-6 and TRBJ1-1; possible D gene TRBD1, 5 bases. Germline V gene lookup returns CDR1 SGHDT and CDR2 YYEEEE. The CDR3 covers 15 residues. V was shortened by 0 bases and J by 5 bases, with 14 bases between the two germline ends. In nucleotides, the CDR3 is TGTGCCAGCAGCTTGGGGCCCGTAGGGGCGACTGAAGCTTTCTTT. Translation gives CASSLGPVGATEAFF. The complete variable domain, with remaining parts taken from reference TRBV5-6 and TRBJ1-1, reads DAGVTQSPTHLIKTRGQQVTLRCSPKSGHDTVSWYQQALGQGPQFIFQYYEEEERQRGNFPDRFSGHQFPNYSSELNVNALLLGDSALYLCASSLGPVGATEAFFGQGTRLTVV.

This clone appeared a few times. The chain recombines TRBV12-5 with TRBJ1-5, with D perhaps matching TRBD1 (6 bases). Between the trimmed V and J ends, which lost 3 bases and 5 bases, there was a span of 8 bases. Germline-derived CDR1 and CDR2 are LGHNT and FRNRAP. CDR3 length equals 13 residues. The CDR3 coding sequence is TGTGCTAGTGGTTTAGGGGGGTATCAGCCCCAGCATTTT. Its translation is CASGLGGYQPQHF.

This clone has more than one count but fewer than ten. V gene TRBV7-9 combines with J gene TRBJ1-2; TRBD1 agrees at 8 bases. Losses at the gene ends were 6 bases for V and 7 bases for J; bases not matched to a gene: 4. This CDR3 region has 12 residues. From germline, CDR1 is SEHNR and CDR2 FQNEAQ (reference sequence). Here the CDR3 DNA reads TGTGCCAGCAGGTCAGGGGGCGTTGGCTACACCTTC. Amino acid sequence: CASRSGGVGYTF.

The genes are TRBV4-3 and TRBJ2-3; TRBD2 matches at 8 bases. The CDR3 spans 15 residues. Germline V gene data show CDR1 as LGHNA and CDR2 as YSLEER. With 0 bases clipped from V and 5 bases from J, the junction kept 4 bases outside the gene matches. DNA for the CDR3: TGCGCCAGCAGCCAAGAGGTAGCGGGGCGAGATACGCAGTATTTT. It specifies CASSQEVAGRDTQYF.

The rearrangement joins TRBV11-2 to TRBJ1-2; TRBD1 matches 8 bases. V lost 5 bases to trimming and J lost 2 bases; unmatched junction nucleotides: 4. Germline CDR1 SGHAT, CDR2 FQNNGV. The CDR3 runs 14 residues. CDR3 DNA: TGTGCCAGCAGCCTGACAGGGGCAAACTATGGCTACACCTTC. Amino acids: CASSLTGANYGYTF.

Only one count was recorded for this clone. V is TRBV5-6 and J is TRBJ1-1; D not certain. The V gene's germline CDR1 is SGHDT and CDR2 YYEEEE. V lost 3 bases and J 2 bases, leaving 11 bases between the germline ends. The CDR3 runs to 14 residues. CDR3 protein: CASSWGTGNTEAFF. The CDR3 DNA sequence: TGTGCCAGCAGCTGGGGTACGGGTAACACTGAAGCTTTCTTT.

This chain joins TRBV27 and TRBJ1-2; 12 nucleotides align to TRBD1. The length of the CDR3 is 16 residues. J lost 6 bases, V lost 6 bases, and 11 bases had no gene match. Germline lookup yields CDR1 MNHEY and CDR2 SMNVEV (reference sequence). As DNA, the CDR3 is TGTGCCAGCAGAGGGCTGGTGGGACAGGGGGCTGATGGCTACACCTTC. Protein sequence: CASRGLVGQGADGYTF.

Turning to this clone: One junction end does not reproduce the germline sequence, and a read error may be involved. V is TRBV18 and J is TRBJ1-1; no clear D gene. CDR3 length equals 14 residues. CDR1 is KGHSH and CDR2 is LQKENI in the germline V gene. The chain's CDR3 is CASSPELRNSEAFF. The CDR3 DNA sequence: TGTGCCAGCTCACCGGAATTACGGAACTCTGAAGCTTTCTTT.

This chain connects TRBV5-6 to TRBJ1-2; D remains unclear. Trimming stripped 0 bases from V and 3 bases from J, with 6 bases between. Germline lookup yields CDR1 SGHDT and CDR2 YYEEEE. The CDR3 is made up of 13 amino acids. The DNA for the CDR3 is TGTGCCAGCAGCTTGGGCGTGGACTATGGCTACACCTTC. Protein sequence: CASSLGVDYGYTF.

This clone was counted only a few times. V and J are TRBV5-4 and TRBJ1-2, with D uncertain. V was trimmed by 3 bases and J by 2 bases, leaving 5 bases between them. The CDR3 sequence is 12 residues long. Germline CDR1 is SGHNT and CDR2 is YYREEE (reference sequence). Here the CDR3 DNA reads TGTGCCAGCAGCTCAGACAACTATGGCTACACCTTC. Residues: CASSSDNYGYTF.

This chain joins TRBV5-1 and TRBJ2-3, with 11 bases matching TRBD2. There are 16 residues in the CDR3. Germline loops: CDR1 SGHRS, CDR2 YFSETQ. The V gene end was trimmed by 4 bases and the J gene end by 2 bases; junction bases not matched to a gene: 6. As DNA, the CDR3 is TGCGCCAGCAGCGTTTCTAGCGGGGGGAACACAGATACGCAGTATTTT. This codes for CASSVSSGGNTDTQYF.

J is TRBJ2-1 and V is TRBV11-3, with 9 bases matching TRBD1. CDR3 length: 14 residues. V lost 3 bases to trimming and J lost 8 bases; unmatched junction nucleotides: 5. From germline, CDR1 is SGHNT and CDR2 YENEEA. The CDR3: CASSFGTGNDEQFF. Written as DNA, the CDR3 is TGTGCCAGCAGCTTCGGGACAGGGAACGATGAGCAGTTCTTC.

As regards this clone: At the DNA level, this CDR3 is encoded by other sequences in the same sample as well. The chain joins TRBV20-1 to TRBJ1-2, with a tentative D call TRBD1 (5 bases). This CDR3 has 11 amino acids. Germline values: CDR1 DFQATT, CDR2 SNEGSKA (reference sequence). CDR3 residues: CSVREGNGYTF. The DNA of the CDR3 is TGCAGCGTCAGAGAGGGGAATGGCTACACCTTC.

The chain links TRBV7-2 to TRBJ2-7, with D possibly TRBD1 on 6 matching bases. With 5 bases removed from V and 3 bases from J, the gap between germline ends came to 11 bases. Germline loops: CDR1 SGHTA, CDR2 FQGNSA. The CDR3 extends over 13 amino acids. CDR3 protein: CASSREGGYEQYF. The CDR3 DNA sequence: TGTGCCAGCAGCAGAGAAGGGGGCTACGAGCAGTACTTC.

This chain links TRBV6-6 with TRBJ1-5, with 7 bases that match TRBD1. The CDR3 is 16 amino acids. CDR1 and CDR2 (germline): MNHNY, SVGAGI (reference sequence). V was pared by 0 bases and J by 0 bases, with 2 bases of the junction left unmatched. DNA of the CDR3: TGTGCCAGCAGTTACTCCCAGGGGGATAGCAATCAGCCCCAGCATTTT. Protein: CASSYSQGDSNQPQHF.

This clone came up a few times. The chain couples TRBV11-2 to TRBJ1-5; no clear D. The CDR3 runs 15 residues. Germline V gene sequence: CDR1 SGHAT, CDR2 FQNNGV. V lost 5 bases and J 4 bases, leaving 15 bases between the germline ends. As DNA, the CDR3 is TGTGCCAGCAGCCAAAGGCCAGGACCTAATCAGCCCCAGCATTTT. Residues: CASSQRPGPNQPQHF.

The V and J genes are TRBV10-3 and TRBJ2-1; D uncertain. Trimming took off 6 bases at V and 6 bases at J, with 15 bases between the two ends. CDR3 length equals 14 residues. Germline V gene data show CDR1 as ENHRY and CDR2 as SYGVKD. The CDR3 DNA sequence: TGTGCCATCAGGGCGGACCCCGTGGCCAATGAGCAGTTCTTC. This encodes CAIRADPVANEQFF.

V gene TRBV7-8 combines with J gene TRBJ1-5, with D unresolved. The CDR3 extends over 13 amino acids. Germline V gene data show CDR1 as SGHVS and CDR2 as FQNEAQ. Trimming left V 2 bases short and J 7 bases short, with 9 bases between. CDR3 sequence: CASSLRLEQPQHF. CDR3 DNA: TGTGCCAGCAGCTTAAGGCTGGAGCAGCCCCAGCATTTT.

The chain couples TRBV7-2 to TRBJ2-1; D gene uncertain. The germline gives CDR1 SGHTA, CDR2 FQGNSA. The V end was cut by 3 bases, the J end by 9 bases, with 12 bases between. The CDR3 sequence is 13 residues long. CDR3: CASSLSRLSEQFF. The CDR3 nucleotides read TGTGCCAGCAGCTTGTCCAGGCTGAGTGAGCAGTTCTTC.

The gene calls are TRBV9 and TRBJ2-1, with 12 bases that match TRBD2. Losses at the gene ends were 3 bases for V and 10 bases for J; bases not matched to a gene: 8. Per germline, CDR1 SGDLS and CDR2 YYNGEE. This CDR3 has 15 amino acids. CDR3 in DNA: TGTGCCAGCAGCGAACTAGCGGGAGGCCCCGGGGAGCAGTTCTTC. Residues: CASSELAGGPGEQFF.

This clone came up a few times. The rearrangement links TRBV18 to TRBJ1-2; the D gene is possibly TRBD1 (5 bases). The CDR3 is 14 amino acids. Germline V lookup: CDR1 KGHSH, CDR2 LQKENI. V lost 8 bases, J lost 8 bases, and 21 bases lay in between. This CDR3 reads CASTGTPDLGGYTF. The CDR3 DNA is TGTGCCAGCACCGGGACTCCGGACCTGGGGGGCTACACCTTC.

V and J are TRBV7-9 and TRBJ2-7; TRBD1 matches 8 bases. The junction had 12 bases not matched to a gene; V was cut back by 5 bases and J by 9 bases. This CDR3 contains 14 residues. Per the germline V gene, CDR1 is SEHNR and CDR2 is FQNEAQ (reference sequence). The CDR3 protein is CASSLKGTGLGQYF. DNA for the CDR3: TGTGCCAGCAGCCTCAAGGGGACAGGTCTCGGGCAGTACTTC.

The chain carries TRBV21-1 and TRBJ1-5; TRBD1, the D gene given by the table, was not confirmed from the DNA. TRBV21-1 is flagged as a pseudogene. The CDR3 totals 13 residues. This CDR3 is CASGGTGNQPQHF. Here the CDR3 DNA reads TGTGCCAGCGGAGGGACAGGCAATCAGCCCCAGCATTTT.